The clone carrying this TCR beta chain was detected many times. Synthesis of cDNA was performed by 5'RACE using 10-nucleotide random UMIs. From the 5' RACE reads, TCRdb called clonotypes with MiXCR, one entry per CDR3 protein. This sample has around 46,000 distinct CDR3 sequences; roughly 26% occur once, and the top ten carry 20% to 25%. Among the participants, healthy controls were blood bank volunteers in Maryland, USA. From 2 million PBMCs stored at -80 C, the unsorted libraries were generated. This sample was taken from a study of neurological immune-mediated disorders. Germline V lookup: CDR1 LNHNV, CDR2 YYDKDF (reference sequence). The CDR3 sequence is 13 residues long. Trimming shortened V by 0 bases and J by 4 bases, and 6 bases separated the two germline ends.

The rearrangement uses TRBV15 and TRBJ2-5, with TRBD1 as a possible D gene (5 bases). Material: PBMCs. The sequence derives from a woman between 65 and 79 years old in good health. This CDR3 is CATSRDGAETQYF. CDR3 nucleotides: TGTGCCACCAGCAGAGATGGGGCAGAGACCCAGTACTTC.